One and the same sample provided the 13 T cell receptor beta chains below, sequenced in a study of shared clonotypes between healthy human individuals. Generated by immunoSEQ multiplex PCR, the TCRdb table keeps only in-frame clones and is missing some. The data contain under 2,000,000 clones, about 95% of them singletons. Naive CD8 cells comprised CD45RO-negative, CCR7-positively selected cells, excluding terminally differentiated effector memory CD45RA+ cells. Material for sequencing was naive CD8+ T cells sorted from blood. The source is a man between 18 and 35 years old in good health.

The CDR3 DNA reads as TGTGCCAGCCGAGATTCGGCGACAGGGAACGAGCCCCAGCATTTT. Residues: CASRDSATGNEPQHF. The rearrangement links TRBV6-6 to TRBJ1-5; 7 bases line up with TRBD1. V dropped 8 bases and J dropped 8; count of bases not matched to a gene: 15. Germline V gives CDR1 MNHNY, CDR2 SVGAGI (reference sequence). This CDR3 is 15 amino acids long.

This clone has only one observation. The chain has TRBV10-2 and TRBJ1-5; D is perhaps TRBD1 (6 bases). V was pared by 4 bases and J by 3 bases, with 16 bases between. Germline CDR1 and CDR2: WSHSY and SAAADI. The CDR3 is 16 amino acids. CDR3 bases: TGCGCCAGCAGTGGAAGGACAGACCTCATCAATCAGCCCCAGCATTTT. Protein: CASSGRTDLINQPQHF.

V and J are TRBV4-1 and TRBJ2-4; 10 nucleotides align to TRBD2. The CDR3 is 15 amino acids. Germline values: CDR1 MGHRA, CDR2 YSYEKL. Trimming cost V 3 bases and J 9 bases; bases outside gene matches: 8. CDR3 coding DNA: TGCGCCAGCAGCCAGGGAAGCGGGAGGGGGGTCATTCAGTACTTC. Translated: CASSQGSGRGVIQYF.

Of note for this clone: Mismatch with germline at one junction end may stem from a read error. The chain is built from TRBV7-9 and TRBJ2-5; D not certain. Germline loops: CDR1 SEHNR, CDR2 FQNEAQ (reference sequence). The CDR3 is 11 residues long. The CDR3 spells CASSSEEIWNF. CDR3 nucleotide sequence: TGTGCCAGCAGCTCAGAGGAAATATGGAACTTC.

V and J are TRBV7-8 and TRBJ2-5, with D unclear. The CDR3 extends over 13 amino acids. The germline CDR1 and CDR2 sequences are SGHVS and FQNEAQ. Between the trimmed V and J ends, which lost 5 bases and 5 bases, there was a span of 12 bases. The DNA for the CDR3 is TGTGCCAGCAGCATAACTGGGTTGGAGACCCAGTACTTC. Translated, it gives CASSITGLETQYF.

The chain joins TRBV7-9 to TRBJ1-2; weak D call: TRBD1 (5 bases). CDR1 is SEHNR and CDR2 is FQNEAQ in the germline V gene (reference sequence). V was cut by 5 bases and J by 2 bases, with 15 bases left in between. The length of the CDR3 is 15 residues. CDR3 in amino acids: CASSIGRDGNYGYTF. The CDR3 coding sequence is TGTGCCAGCAGCATAGGCCGGGACGGAAACTATGGCTACACCTTC.

As to this clone: Other DNA sequences of this sample code for an identical CDR3. This chain joins TRBV4-1 and TRBJ2-5; D gene ambiguous. The V end was cut by 1 base, the J end by 5 bases, with 11 bases between. The CDR3 contains 14 residues. CDR1 MGHRA and CDR2 YSYEKL come from the germline V gene. The CDR3 region is CASSQAGSQETQYF. In nucleotides, the CDR3 is TGCGCCAGCAGCCAAGCGGGCTCCCAGGAGACCCAGTACTTC.

V is TRBV4-1 and J is TRBJ2-1, with 7 bases matching TRBD2. The V gene end was trimmed by 0 bases and the J gene end by 4 bases; junction bases not matched to a gene: 6. Germline V gives CDR1 MGHRA, CDR2 YSYEKL. This CDR3 contains 16 residues. Here the CDR3 DNA reads TGCGCCAGCAGCCAAGAAGTGGGGGGGTTGTACAATGAGCAGTTCTTC. Protein: CASSQEVGGLYNEQFF.

The J gene is TRBJ1-2, the V gene TRBV6-5; D gene unclear. This CDR3 contains 12 residues. Trimming removed 1 base from V and 8 bases from J, with 8 bases in between. Germline CDR1 reads MNHEY; CDR2 reads SVGAGI. CDR3 DNA sequence: TGTGCCAGCAGTTACTATGGGGAGGGCTACACCTTC. It translates to CASSYYGEGYTF.

The chain joins TRBV2 to TRBJ2-7; D is ambiguous. Germline V CDR1 and CDR2: SNHLY, FYNNEI. Trimming cost V 2 bases and J 0 bases, with 5 bases left between them. There are 13 residues in the CDR3. In DNA, the CDR3 is TGTGCCAGCAGTGAATACAACTCCTACGAGCAGTACTTC. This encodes CASSEYNSYEQYF. The full variable domain, rest sourced from reference TRBV2 and TRBJ2-7, is EPEVTQTPSHQVTQMGQEVILRCVPISNHLYFYWYRQILGQKVEFLVSFYNNEISEKSEIFDDQFSVERPDGSNFTLKIRSTKLEDSAMYFCASSEYNSYEQYFGPGTRLTVT.

Only one count was recorded for this clone. The chain recombines TRBV11-2 with TRBJ1-1; D unclear. The germline gives CDR1 SGHAT, CDR2 FQNNGV. This CDR3 has 13 amino acids. Deletions cut 0 bases from V and 4 bases from J, with 6 bases between. The CDR3 region is CASSLDAPTEAFF. The CDR3 coding sequence is TGTGCCAGCAGCTTAGATGCTCCCACTGAAGCTTTCTTT.

With regard to this clone: This sample also contains other DNA sequences that code for the same CDR3. Written as DNA, the CDR3 is TGTGCCAGCAGCCCAGGTGCGAATGAGCAGTTCTTC. This translates into CASSPGANEQFF. The chain carries TRBV27 and TRBJ2-1; D remains ambiguous. CDR3 size: 12 residues. V gave up 6 bases and J gave up 7 bases, with 10 bases separating them. Germline V CDR1 and CDR2: MNHEY, SMNVEV (reference sequence).

The chain links TRBV2 to TRBJ2-7; 10 nucleotides agree with TRBD2. J lost 3 bases, V lost 5 bases, and 7 bases had no gene match. CDR3 size: 15 residues. The germline CDR1 and CDR2 sequences are SNHLY and FYNNEI. Here the CDR3 DNA reads TGTGCCAGCAGTCAGACTAGCGGGTTTATCTACGAGCAGTACTTC. Translated, it gives CASSQTSGFIYEQYF. The full variable domain, with the rest looked up from reference TRBV2 and TRBJ2-7, is EPEVTQTPSHQVTQMGQEVILRCVPISNHLYFYWYRQILGQKVEFLVSFYNNEISEKSEIFDDQFSVERPDGSNFTLKIRSTKLEDSAMYFCASSQTSGFIYEQYFGPGTRLTVT.